This T cell receptor beta chain was captured by sequencing in a study of blood T cell repertoires in COVID-19. Study summary: For recovered donors of Cohort 3, there were two negative PCRs, clearance, or symptom resolution.

Original analysis: Amplification with reference gene primers provided the estimates of nucleated cell counts. Measured with immunoSEQ multiplex PCR; TCRdb has only the in-frame clones, and not every one. That table supplies the V and J calls and clone size; D and trimming were determined from the DNA. Among 200,000 or so clones listed, around 87% were seen once. The ends lost 5 bases at V and 1 base at J; junction bases unmatched: 12. From germline, CDR1 is SGHAT and CDR2 FQNNGV. The CDR3 length is 18 residues. What was sequenced was PBMCs or T cells enriched from blood (not recorded which). This TCR derives from a man aged 25 to 40 in a cohort exposed to, infected with or recovered from COVID-19 (not recorded which). This chain uses TRBV11-2 with TRBJ2-7; TRBD2 matches 12 bases. CDR3 sequence reads: CASSPFGLAGSASYEQYF. The CDR3 DNA follows: TGTGCCAGCAGCCCCTTCGGACTAGCGGGATCGGCGTCCTACGAGCAGTACTTC.